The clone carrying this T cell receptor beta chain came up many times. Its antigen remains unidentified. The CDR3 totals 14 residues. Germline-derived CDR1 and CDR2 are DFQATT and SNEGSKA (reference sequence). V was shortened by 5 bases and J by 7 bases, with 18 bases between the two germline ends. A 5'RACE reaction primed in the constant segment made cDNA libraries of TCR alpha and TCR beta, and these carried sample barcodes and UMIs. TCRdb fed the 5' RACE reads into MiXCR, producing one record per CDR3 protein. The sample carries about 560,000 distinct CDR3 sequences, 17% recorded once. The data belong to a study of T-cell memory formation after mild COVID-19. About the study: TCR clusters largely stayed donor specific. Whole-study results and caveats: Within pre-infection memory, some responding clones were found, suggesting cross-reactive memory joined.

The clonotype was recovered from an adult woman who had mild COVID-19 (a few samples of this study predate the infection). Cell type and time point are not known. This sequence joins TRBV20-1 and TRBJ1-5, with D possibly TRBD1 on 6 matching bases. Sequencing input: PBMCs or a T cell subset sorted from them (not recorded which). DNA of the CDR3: TGCAGTGCTCCCGCGCAGGGGCCGAAGCAGCCCCAGCATTTT. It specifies CSAPAQGPKQPQHF.